This T cell receptor (beta chain) appears in the sequencing data of a study of shared clonotypes between healthy human individuals (dated by TCRdb to the early 2020s). Study-level background: The cohort included a few men and a couple of women between 18 and 49 years of age. For each donor, CD4 naive and CD4 memory were each given three plates, CD8 naive was given two plates, and CD8 memory was given one plate. The study deeply sequenced blood TCR repertoires of about five healthy adults to estimate repertoire size and the extent of clonotype sharing between individuals. To increase sequencing depth and limit assay-specific biases, TCR repertoire library preparation and sequencing were carried out by different laboratories using diverse techniques. Each donor's leukapheresis produced roughly between about 0.9 and 9.5 billion PBMCs.

CD8 naive samples were obtained by positive selection for CCR7 among CD45RO-negative cells, yielding a CD45RA+CCR7+ population from which TemRA cells were excluded. The donors were healthy, HIV-negative adults who had no recently reported acute infections or vaccinations. Every donor was a Caucasian adult living in Nashville, Tennessee, USA. Blood was obtained by leukapheresis, after which PBMCs were separated by Ficoll-Histopaque density gradient centrifugation and cryopreserved in liquid nitrogen vapor phase. Analytical flow cytometry was used to check the purity and quantity of every magnetically sorted T cell population. From each sorted fraction, genomic DNA was isolated and quantified by UV absorbance on a Nanodrop 2000c. The CDR3 runs 17 residues from the cysteine to the phenylalanine. The read is trimmed to its CDR3 DNA, 51 bases read in frame from base 1. CDR1 is given as ENHRY and CDR2 as SYGVKD, both from the germline V gene. V and J are truncated by 4 bases and 1 base respectively, leaving an intervening sequence of 19 bases.

Of note for this clone: Its antigen remains undetermined. Nothing much larger sits one base from this clone, and base qualities are not available.

Using the deep immunoSEQ assay, TCR CDR3 regions were amplified from genomic DNA by multiplex PCR. Genomic DNA extracted from each cell subset was distributed evenly over all wells of several immunoSEQ 96-well plates, and each plate served as one replicate. For sorted subsets, around 200 ng genomic DNA, equal to 30,000 or so T cell genomes, was loaded into each replicate PCR. Purified libraries were measured with a Qubit 3.0 fluorometer, size-checked on a Bioanalyzer 2100, and measured again with the KAPA Library Quantification kit. A separate single-read 150-cycle Illumina NextSeq 550 flow cell was used to sequence each immunoSEQ 96-well plate. Per the source publication's procedure: Because only junctional sequences without quality scores were contained in the immunoSEQ output, filtering matching that applied to full-length reads could not be performed. To assign V/J genes and CDR3, sequences were annotated using PyIR, a Python wrapper for IgBLAST v1.9, with IMGT germline references. Reads were removed for weak V/J assignments (E-value above 1e-6), missing CDR3, stop codons, out-of-frame junctions, or ambiguous translated residues. V3J clonotypes were defined by identical inferred V gene, J gene, and CDR3 amino acid sequence. Percentage overlap between repertoires was computed as shared unique clonotypes divided by the size of the smaller repertoire. Three approaches were used to assess repertoire richness: RTK rarefaction, the Chao1 estimator, and Recon v2.1 estimates of unobserved clonotypes. For all TCRbeta clonotypes obtained by the gDNA method from four donors, generation probabilities were computed with OLGA. TCRdb stores this immuneACCESS table with in-frame sequences only. Part of the clones is absent; in the studies checked, under half of the shortfall reflects unresolved V genes, and no reason is known for the rest. Clonal size and the V and J genes are those of that table, whereas D and trimming came from the DNA. Recorded for this sample are around 600,000 clones; around 95% of them occurred a single time. In total, the top ten clones hold about 0.11% of the sample.

The research as a whole found: Pairwise subsampling indicated that sequencing depth was expected to affect the degree of clonotype sharing among donors. The genetic and exposure-history diversity represented was limited by the small number of donors. Larger estimated clonotype richness was generally found for naive subsets than for memory subsets. Rarefaction of sorted-subset datasets indicated incomplete sequencing despite the large sequencing depth. About 5% of naive CD4, around 3.6% of naive CD8, approximately 2.2% of memory CD4, and 0.35% to 0.5% of memory CD8 clonotypes were shared across several donors. Sampling was limited to blood, and TCR repertoires in tissue likely differ from TCR repertoires in blood. Compared with non-shared clonotypes, clonotypes shared by all four sorted-subset donors had higher generation probabilities.

Sequenced sample: naive CD8+ T cells sorted from blood. The cell subset or site label of this sample denotes: CD45RA+CCR7+. This receptor was identified in a woman in her twenties or thirties in good health. Recombination linked TRBV10-3 to TRBJ2-5, with TRBD1 perhaps the D gene, on 7 matching bases. The base sequence is TGTGCCATCAGTGTAAGGGATTCCAGGGGGGTCCAAGAGACCCAGTACTTC. This codes for CAISVRDSRGVQETQYF.